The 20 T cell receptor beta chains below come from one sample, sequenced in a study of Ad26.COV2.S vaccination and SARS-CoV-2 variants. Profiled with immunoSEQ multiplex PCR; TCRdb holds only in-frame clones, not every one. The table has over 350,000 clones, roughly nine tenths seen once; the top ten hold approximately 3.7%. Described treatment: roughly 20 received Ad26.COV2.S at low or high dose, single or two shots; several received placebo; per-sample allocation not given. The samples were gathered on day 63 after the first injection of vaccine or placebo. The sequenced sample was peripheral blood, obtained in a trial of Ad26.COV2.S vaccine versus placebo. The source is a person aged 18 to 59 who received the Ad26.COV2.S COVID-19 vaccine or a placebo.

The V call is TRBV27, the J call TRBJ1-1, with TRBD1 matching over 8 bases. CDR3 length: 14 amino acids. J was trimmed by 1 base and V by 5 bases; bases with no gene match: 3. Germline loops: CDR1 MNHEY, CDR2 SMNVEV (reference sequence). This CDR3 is CASSADRENTEAFF. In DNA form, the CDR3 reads TGTGCCAGCAGTGCGGACAGGGAGAACACTGAAGCTTTCTTT.

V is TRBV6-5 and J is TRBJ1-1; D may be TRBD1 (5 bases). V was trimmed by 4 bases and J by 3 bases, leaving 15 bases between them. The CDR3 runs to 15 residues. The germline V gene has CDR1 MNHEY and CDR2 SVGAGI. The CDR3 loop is CASSSAGTGHTEAFF. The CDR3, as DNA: TGTGCCAGCAGTTCCGCCGGGACGGGGCACACTGAAGCTTTCTTT.

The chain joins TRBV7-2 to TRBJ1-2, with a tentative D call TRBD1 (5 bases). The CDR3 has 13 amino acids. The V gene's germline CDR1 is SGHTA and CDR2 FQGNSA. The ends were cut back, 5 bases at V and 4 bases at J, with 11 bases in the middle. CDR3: CASSQTAPYGYTF. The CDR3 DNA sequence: TGTGCCAGCAGCCAGACAGCCCCCTATGGCTACACCTTC.

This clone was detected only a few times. CDR3 bases: TGTGCCAGCAGTCCCGGACAAAACGTTGAAGCTTTCTTT. The encoded protein is CASSPGQNVEAFF. The chain links TRBV2 to TRBJ1-1; a possible D gene is TRBD1 (5 bases). The CDR3 runs 13 residues. The V and J ends lost 5 bases and 7 bases respectively, with 14 bases between them. Germline V lookup: CDR1 SNHLY, CDR2 FYNNEI.

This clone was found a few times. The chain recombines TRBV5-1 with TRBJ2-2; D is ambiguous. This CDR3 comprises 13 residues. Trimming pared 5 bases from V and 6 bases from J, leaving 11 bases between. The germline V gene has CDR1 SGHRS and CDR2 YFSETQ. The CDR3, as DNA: TGCGCCAGCAGTTGGGAATCTGCCGGGGAGCTGTTTTTT. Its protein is CASSWESAGELFF.

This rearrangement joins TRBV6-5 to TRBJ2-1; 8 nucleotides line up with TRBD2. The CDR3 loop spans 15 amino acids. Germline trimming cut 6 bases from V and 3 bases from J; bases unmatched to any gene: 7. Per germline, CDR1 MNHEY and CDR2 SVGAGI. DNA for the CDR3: TGTGCCAGCAGCCTTGGGACTAGGGTCTACAATGAGCAGTTCTTC. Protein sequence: CASSLGTRVYNEQFF.

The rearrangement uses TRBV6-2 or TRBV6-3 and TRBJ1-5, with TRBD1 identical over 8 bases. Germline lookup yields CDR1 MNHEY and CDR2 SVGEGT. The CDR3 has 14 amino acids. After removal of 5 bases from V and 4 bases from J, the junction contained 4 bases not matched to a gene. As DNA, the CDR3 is TGTGCCAGCAGTCAAACAGGGGGGAATCAGCCCCAGCATTTT. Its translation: CASSQTGGNQPQHF.

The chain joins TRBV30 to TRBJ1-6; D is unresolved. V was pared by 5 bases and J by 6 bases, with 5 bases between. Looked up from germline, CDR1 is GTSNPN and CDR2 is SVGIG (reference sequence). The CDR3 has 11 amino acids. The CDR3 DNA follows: TGTGCCTGGGGAGTTAATTCACCCCTCCACTTT. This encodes CAWGVNSPLHF.

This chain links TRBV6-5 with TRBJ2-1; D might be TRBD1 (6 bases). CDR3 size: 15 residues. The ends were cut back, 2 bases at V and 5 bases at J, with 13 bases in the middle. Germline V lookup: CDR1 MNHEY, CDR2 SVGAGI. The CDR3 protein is CASSYVRGWNNEQFF. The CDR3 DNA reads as TGTGCCAGCAGTTACGTCAGGGGATGGAACAATGAGCAGTTCTTC.

The CDR3: CASSQDLVDYGYTF. The CDR3 DNA reads as TGTGCCAGCAGCCAAGATCTGGTGGACTATGGCTACACCTTC. The chain has TRBV4-2 and TRBJ1-2; the D is unclear. CDR1 is LGHNA, CDR2 YNFKEQ, per germline. CDR3 size: 14 residues. Trimming shortened V by 0 bases and J by 3 bases, and 8 bases separated the two germline ends.

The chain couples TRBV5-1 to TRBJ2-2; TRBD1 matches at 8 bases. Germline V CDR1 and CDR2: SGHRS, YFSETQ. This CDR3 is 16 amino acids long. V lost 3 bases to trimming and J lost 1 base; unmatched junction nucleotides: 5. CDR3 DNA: TGCGCCAGCAGCTCCCAGGACAGGGAGAACACCGGGGAGCTGTTTTTT. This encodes CASSSQDRENTGELFF.

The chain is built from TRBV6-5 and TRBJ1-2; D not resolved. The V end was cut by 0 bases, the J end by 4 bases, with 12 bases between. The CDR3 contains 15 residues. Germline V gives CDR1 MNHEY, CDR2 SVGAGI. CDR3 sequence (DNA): TGTGCCAGCAGTTACTCAGGCAGCTCTGTCTATGGCTACACCTTC. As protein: CASSYSGSSVYGYTF.

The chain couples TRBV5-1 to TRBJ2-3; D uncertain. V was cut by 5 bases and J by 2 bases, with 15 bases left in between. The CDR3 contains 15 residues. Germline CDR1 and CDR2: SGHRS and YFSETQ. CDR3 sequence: CASRRHPKDTDTQYF. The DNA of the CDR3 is TGCGCCAGCAGGAGGCATCCCAAGGACACAGATACGCAGTATTTT.

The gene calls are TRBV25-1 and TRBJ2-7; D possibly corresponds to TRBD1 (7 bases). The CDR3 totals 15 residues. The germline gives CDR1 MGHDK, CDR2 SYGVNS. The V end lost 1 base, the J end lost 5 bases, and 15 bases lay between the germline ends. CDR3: CASSEWEDRSDEQYF. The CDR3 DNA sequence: TGTGCCAGCAGTGAATGGGAGGACAGGTCCGACGAGCAGTACTTC.

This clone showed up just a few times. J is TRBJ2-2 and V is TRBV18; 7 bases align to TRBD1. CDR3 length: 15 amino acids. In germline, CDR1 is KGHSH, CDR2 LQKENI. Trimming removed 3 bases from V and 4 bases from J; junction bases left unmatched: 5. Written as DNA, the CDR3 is TGTGCCAGCTCACCGGAACAGGGGAGCACCGGGGAGCTGTTTTTT. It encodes CASSPEQGSTGELFF.

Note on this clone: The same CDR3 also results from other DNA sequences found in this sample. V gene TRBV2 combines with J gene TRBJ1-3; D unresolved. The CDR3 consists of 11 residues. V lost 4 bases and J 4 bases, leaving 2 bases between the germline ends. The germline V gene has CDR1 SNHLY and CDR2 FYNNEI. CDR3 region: CASSAGNTIYF. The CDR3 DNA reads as TGTGCCAGCAGTGCAGGAAACACCATATATTTT.

The CDR3 DNA sequence: TGTGCCAGCAGCCAATCAACAAGCGCAGATACGCAGTATTTT. It yields the protein CASSQSTSADTQYF. The chain combines TRBV7-9 with TRBJ2-3; D unresolved. This CDR3 region has 14 residues. Germline V gene data show CDR1 as SEHNR and CDR2 as FQNEAQ (reference sequence). V was pared by 5 bases and J by 4 bases, with 13 bases between. Drawing the rest from reference TRBV7-9 and TRBJ2-3, the complete variable domain is DTGVSQNPRHKITKRGQNVTFRCDPISEHNRLYWYRQTLGQGPEFLTYFQNEAQLEKSRLLSDRFSAERPKGSFSTLEIQRTEQGDSAMYLCASSQSTSADTQYFGPGTRLTVL.

The CDR3 DNA is TGTGCCATCAGTGAAGGACAGGGGAGCGTCGAAGATCAGCCCCAGCATTTT. Its protein is CAISEGQGSVEDQPQHF. V usage is TRBV10-3 and J usage is TRBJ1-5; 9 positions match TRBD1. The junction had 11 bases not matched to a gene; V was cut back by 3 bases and J by 5 bases. CDR3 length: 17 residues. Germline loops: CDR1 ENHRY, CDR2 SYGVKD.

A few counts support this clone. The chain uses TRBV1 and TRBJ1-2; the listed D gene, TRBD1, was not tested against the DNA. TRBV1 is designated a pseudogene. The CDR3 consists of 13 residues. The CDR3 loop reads CTSSTGLGYGYTF. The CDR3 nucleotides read TGCACCAGCAGCACAGGTTTAGGCTATGGCTACACCTTC.

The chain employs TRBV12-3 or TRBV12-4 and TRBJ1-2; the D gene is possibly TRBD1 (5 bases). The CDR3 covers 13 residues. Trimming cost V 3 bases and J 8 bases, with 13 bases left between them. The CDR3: CASSFLGVRGYTF. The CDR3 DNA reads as TGTGCCAGCAGTTTCCTGGGGGTCCGGGGCTACACCTTC.